The 9 T cell receptor beta chains presented below share a single source sample, sequenced in a study of blood T cell repertoires in COVID-19. The protocol was immunoSEQ multiplex PCR, while the TCRdb copy is restricted to in-frame clones and leaves out a portion. In the table there are 100,000 to 150,000 clones, around 85% of which are singletons. Sequencing used peripheral blood. The source is a woman aged 80 or older with acute or convalescent COVID-19.

The chain links TRBV18 to TRBJ2-1, with no clear D. This CDR3 spans 12 amino acids. V lost 4 bases, J lost 9 bases, and 10 bases lay in between. In germline, CDR1 is KGHSH, CDR2 LQKENI. The CDR3 spells CASSHATGEQFF. Here the CDR3 DNA reads TGTGCCAGCTCACACGCTACCGGTGAGCAGTTCTTC.

In its sample, this clone was seen a few times. The V gene is TRBV30, the J gene TRBJ1-1; D possibly corresponds to TRBD1 (6 bases). V gave up 3 bases and J gave up 0 bases, with 11 bases separating them. The CDR3 covers 14 residues. Germline CDR1 GTSNPN, CDR2 SVGIG (reference sequence). This chain's CDR3 is CAWRLGQMNTEAFF. The CDR3 DNA sequence: TGTGCCTGGAGGTTAGGACAGATGAACACTGAAGCTTTCTTT.

The chain recombines TRBV7-9 with TRBJ2-3; TRBD2 might be the D (6 bases). CDR1 is SEHNR and CDR2 is FQNEAQ in the germline V gene (reference sequence). V lost 4 bases and J lost 2, with 16 bases in between. The CDR3 length is 16 residues. The CDR3 is CASSSLSGHATDTQYF. The DNA of the CDR3 is TGTGCCAGCAGCTCCCTAAGCGGGCATGCCACAGATACGCAGTATTTT.

This clone has a single count. The J gene is TRBJ2-3, the V gene TRBV19, with 9 nucleotides matching TRBD1. Losses at the gene ends were 6 bases for V and 4 bases for J; bases not matched to a gene: 5. The CDR3 length is 14 residues. Germline loops: CDR1 LNHDA, CDR2 SQIVND (reference sequence). The CDR3, as DNA: TGTGCCAGTAGACGACAGGGGGATTCAGATACGCAGTATTTT. Protein sequence: CASRRQGDSDTQYF.

This clone was found a few times. The chain recombines TRBV9 with TRBJ2-1; D is possibly TRBD2 (6 bases). The germline V gene encodes CDR1 SGDLS and CDR2 YYNGEE. Trimming took off 4 bases at V and 9 bases at J, with 17 bases between the two ends. The length of the CDR3 is 14 residues. This CDR3 is CASSLIWDSLEQFF. The CDR3 region has the DNA TGTGCCAGCAGCCTAATCTGGGACTCCCTTGAGCAGTTCTTC.

The chain is built from TRBV7-2 and TRBJ2-1, with 10 nucleotides matching TRBD2. Germline CDR1 SGHTA, CDR2 FQGNSA. The CDR3 consists of 14 residues. Losses at the gene ends were 5 bases for V and 10 bases for J; bases not matched to a gene: 8. In nucleotides, the CDR3 is TGTGCCAGCAGCCCGGGACTAGCGAATCAGGAGCAGTTCTTC. Its protein product is CASSPGLANQEQFF. Complete variable domain (other parts from reference TRBV7-2 and TRBJ2-1): GAGVSQSPSNKVTEKGKDVELRCDPISGHTALYWYRQSLGQGLEFLIYFQGNSAPDKSGLPSDRFSAERTGGSVSTLTIQRTQQEDSAVYLCASSPGLANQEQFFGPGTRLTVL.

This clone was seen only once. V is TRBV2 and J is TRBJ2-3; TRBD2 matches 16 bases. V gave up 6 bases and J gave up 1 base; unmatched junction bases: 4. The V gene's germline CDR1 is SNHLY and CDR2 FYNNEI. The CDR3 covers 17 residues. The CDR3, as DNA: TGTGCCAGCAGCCCCGGGACTAGCGGGAGGGGCACAGATACGCAGTATTTT. Residues: CASSPGTSGRGTDTQYF.

The genes are TRBV10-3 and TRBJ1-6, with TRBD1 matching over 8 bases. This CDR3 spans 16 amino acids. CDR1 ENHRY and CDR2 SYGVKD come from the germline V gene. With 1 base clipped from V and 6 bases from J, the junction kept 5 bases outside the gene matches. CDR3: CAISEYGTGSNSPLHF. The CDR3 nucleotides are TGTGCCATCAGTGAGTACGGGACAGGATCTAATTCACCCCTCCACTTT.

The gene calls are TRBV4-1 and TRBJ2-1, with D possibly TRBD2 on 6 matching bases. The germline V gene has CDR1 MGHRA and CDR2 YSYEKL. The V end lost 0 bases, the J end lost 6 bases, and 15 bases lay between the germline ends. The CDR3 loop spans 16 amino acids. This CDR3 reads CASSQDMRLGGNEQFF. The CDR3 nucleotides are TGCGCCAGCAGCCAAGATATGAGACTAGGAGGCAATGAGCAGTTCTTC.